The 31 T cell receptor beta chains in this list originate from one sample, sequenced in a study of CD8 T cells in ankylosing spondylitis. Study observations and caveats: A TCR beta motif of about eight highly homologous variants seemed to mark ankylosing spondylitis blood.

Which antigens these TCRs recognize remains unknown. TCRdb re-analysed the 5' RACE reads in MiXCR, keeping a single row per CDR3 protein. The data show roughly 400,000 distinct CDR3 sequences, around 22% seen once. The specimen sequenced was blood, either unsorted or a sorted T cell fraction (not recorded which). Receptors were obtained from a male donor with ankylosing spondylitis.

J is TRBJ2-3 and V is TRBV7-3, with D unclear. This CDR3 contains 16 residues. Germline CDR1 SGHTA, CDR2 FQGTGA. The V end was cut by 1 base, the J end by 1 base, with 12 bases between. CDR3 amino acids: CASSLRSGAGTDTQYF. CDR3 bases: TGTGCCAGCAGCTTAAGGTCTGGCGCTGGCACAGATACGCAGTATTTT.

This clonotype showed up just a few times. This chain links TRBV5-1 with TRBJ2-2; possibly TRBD2 for D (6 bases). The V and J ends lost 1 base and 6 bases respectively, with 10 bases between them. The CDR3 runs 14 residues. Germline loops: CDR1 SGHRS, CDR2 YFSETQ. CDR3 sequence reads: CASSLLAPAGELFF. In DNA, the CDR3 is TGCGCCAGCAGCTTGCTAGCGCCTGCCGGGGAGCTGTTTTTT.

The chain has TRBV6-2 or TRBV6-3 and TRBJ2-7; the match to TRBD1 covers 9 bases. J gave up 0 bases and V 5 bases, and 8 bases lay outside the gene matches. This CDR3 contains 16 residues. Germline V gene data show CDR1 as MNHEY and CDR2 as SVGEGT. In DNA form, the CDR3 reads TGTGCCAGCAGTCTCCGGGACAGGGCTTTCTCCTACGAGCAGTACTTC. It specifies CASSLRDRAFSYEQYF.

J is TRBJ2-7 and V is TRBV5-6, with D tentatively TRBD2 (7 bases). Germline-derived CDR1 and CDR2 are SGHDT and YYEEEE. V lost 4 bases and J lost 5, with 22 bases in between. CDR3 length equals 16 residues. The CDR3 DNA sequence: TGTGCCAGCAGCCGGGTGGCGGGGGCGCTTGAAAACGAGCAGTACTTC. This encodes CASSRVAGALENEQYF.

This clonotype was observed once. This chain links TRBV28 with TRBJ2-1, with 7 nucleotides matching TRBD1. Unmatched junction bases numbered 8, after V lost 10 bases and J lost 5 bases. The CDR3 spans 13 residues. The V gene's germline CDR1 is MDHEN and CDR2 SYDVKM. The CDR3 nucleotides read TGTGCCATCGTCGACAGGGCGGACAATGAGCAGTTCTTC. It is translated as CAIVDRADNEQFF.

The V call is TRBV12-3 or TRBV12-4, the J call TRBJ2-5, with TRBD2 as a possible D gene (7 bases). V lost 3 bases and J 5 bases, leaving 13 bases between the germline ends. The CDR3 extends over 14 amino acids. The CDR3 protein is CASSFRGARETQYF. CDR3 DNA: TGTGCCAGCAGTTTTCGGGGGGCGAGGGAGACCCAGTACTTC.

The chain carries TRBV20-1 and TRBJ2-3; TRBD2 matches at 10 bases. Germline values: CDR1 DFQATT, CDR2 SNEGSKA (reference sequence). J was trimmed by 3 bases and V by 1 base; bases with no gene match: 13. This CDR3 comprises 18 residues. The CDR3 loop is CSARAQLPGLAATDTQYF. CDR3 coding DNA: TGCAGTGCTAGAGCCCAACTCCCAGGACTAGCGGCGACAGATACGCAGTATTTT.

The chain recombines TRBV29-1 with TRBJ2-7; tentatively, D is TRBD1 or TRBD2 (5 bases each). V dropped 1 base and J dropped 6 bases, with 7 bases sitting between them. The CDR3 consists of 11 residues. CDR1 is SQVTM and CDR2 is ANQGSEA in the germline V gene. Here the CDR3 reads CSVEGDGEQYF. CDR3 coding DNA: TGCAGCGTTGAAGGGGACGGCGAGCAGTACTTC.

This chain uses TRBV6-2 or TRBV6-3 with TRBJ2-7; a possible D gene is TRBD2 (6 bases). V lost 2 bases to trimming and J lost 0 bases, with 8 bases between them. From germline, CDR1 is MNHEY and CDR2 SVGEGT. This CDR3 is built from 14 residues. The CDR3: CASSYVSGSYEQYF. The CDR3 bases are TGTGCCAGCAGTTACGTTAGCGGCTCCTACGAGCAGTACTTC.

V is TRBV18 and J is TRBJ2-7, with TRBD2 matching 8 bases. CDR1 is KGHSH, CDR2 LQKENI, per germline. The CDR3 runs 15 residues. In DNA, the CDR3 is TGTGCCAGCTCACCAGCTGCCGGGGGGGCCTACGAGCAGTACGTA. This sequence encodes CASSPAAGGAYEQYV.

Only a few counts were recorded for this clonotype. The CDR3 protein is CSVAEGANEKLFF. The CDR3 nucleotides read TGCAGCGTCGCAGAGGGGGCGAATGAAAAACTGTTTTTT. The V and J genes are TRBV29-1 and TRBJ1-4; TRBD1 matches at 7 bases. The CDR3 extends over 13 amino acids. Trimming took 6 bases from V and 5 from J; bases not matched to a gene: 6. Germline V gene lookup returns CDR1 SQVTM and CDR2 ANQGSEA.

The chain couples TRBV6-5 to TRBJ2-1; 7 bases agree with TRBD2. The V gene end was trimmed by 2 bases and the J gene end by 5 bases; junction bases not matched to a gene: 6. This CDR3 is built from 15 residues. CDR1 and CDR2 (germline): MNHEY, SVGAGI. Written as DNA, the CDR3 is TGTGCCAGCAGTTACGCTGGGACTATAGACAATGAGCAGTTCTTC. It translates to CASSYAGTIDNEQFF.

There are a few counts of this clonotype. The chain combines TRBV6-1 with TRBJ2-7; weak D call: TRBD1 (5 bases). The germline CDR1 and CDR2 sequences are MNHNS and SASEGT. The CDR3 sequence is 12 residues long. Between the trimmed V and J ends, which lost 2 bases and 8 bases, there was a span of 10 bases. CDR3 sequence (DNA): TGTGCCAGCAGTGAACAGGGTAGGCAGCAGTACTTC. It yields the protein CASSEQGRQQYF.

This clonotype occurred many times. The V call is TRBV10-3, the J call TRBJ2-3, with TRBD2 matching over 12 bases. The CDR3 extends over 18 amino acids. Germline CDR1 and CDR2: ENHRY and SYGVKD. V was pared by 3 bases and J by 4 bases, with 11 bases of the junction left unmatched. The chain's CDR3 is CAISDPRTSGIGADTQYF. The CDR3 bases are TGTGCCATCAGTGACCCTCGGACTAGCGGGATTGGGGCAGATACGCAGTATTTT.

This clonotype was picked up many times. J is TRBJ2-3 and V is TRBV29-1; 11 bases are shared with TRBD2. Unmatched junction bases numbered 0, after V lost 2 bases and J lost 5 bases. CDR3 size: 13 residues. Per germline, CDR1 SQVTM and CDR2 ANQGSEA. CDR3 region: CSVELAGGDTQYF. The CDR3 DNA sequence: TGCAGCGTTGAACTAGCGGGAGGAGATACGCAGTATTTT.

V is TRBV28 and J is TRBJ2-3, with 8 bases fitting TRBD2. The CDR3 is 17 residues long. V gave up 1 base and J gave up 4 bases; unmatched junction bases: 10. Germline CDR1 and CDR2: MDHEN and SYDVKM. The CDR3 DNA reads TGTGCCAGCAGTTTATTTGCTAGCGGGTACGGCGCAGATACGCAGTATTTT. Its translation is CASSLFASGYGADTQYF.

The rearrangement links TRBV6-1 to TRBJ2-1; D may be TRBD2 (6 bases). The CDR3 totals 16 residues. Per the germline V gene, CDR1 is MNHNS and CDR2 is SASEGT. V was pared by 8 bases and J by 2 bases, with 19 bases between. The CDR3 reads CASGDRGGAPYNEQFF. The CDR3 bases are TGTGCCAGCGGGGACCGGGGCGGGGCCCCCTACAATGAGCAGTTCTTC.

The gene calls are TRBV4-3 and TRBJ2-5, with D unclear. Trimming took off 0 bases at V and 4 bases at J, with 12 bases between the two ends. CDR3 length: 15 amino acids. Per the germline V gene, CDR1 is LGHNA and CDR2 is YSLEER. This chain's CDR3 is CASSQEWVGRETQYF. The CDR3 DNA reads TGCGCCAGCAGCCAAGAATGGGTTGGTCGAGAGACCCAGTACTTC.

The DNA of the CDR3 is TGTGCCAGCAGCGTCGGGTGGCGAGGGGACAAAAACATTCAGTACTTC. Its translation: CASSVGWRGDKNIQYF. The chain joins TRBV3-1 to TRBJ2-4; either TRBD1 or TRBD2 may fit D (5 bases each). The ends were cut back, 5 bases at V and 3 bases at J, with 17 bases in the middle. CDR1 LGHDT and CDR2 YNNKEL come from the germline V gene (reference sequence). The CDR3 covers 16 residues. Full variable domain (outside the CDR3, taken from reference TRBV3-1 and TRBJ2-4): DTAVSQTPKYLVTQMGNDKSIKCEQNLGHDTMYWYKQDSKKFLKIMFSYNNKELIINETVPNRFSPKSPDKAHLNLHINSLELGDSAVYFCASSVGWRGDKNIQYFGAGTRLSVL.

This clonotype has a count of ten or more. CDR3 sequence (DNA): TGTGCCAGCAGTCTACTAGCGGGAGTCGGGTACGAGCAGTACTTC. Translated: CASSLLAGVGYEQYF. The chain employs TRBV7-2 and TRBJ2-7; 11 bases are shared with TRBD2. Trimming at V came to 6 bases and at J to 4 bases, leaving 8 bases not matched to a gene. The CDR3 runs 15 residues. The germline gives CDR1 SGHTA, CDR2 FQGNSA.

Regarding this clonotype: At one end the junction does not follow the germline gene, possibly because of a read error. The chain combines TRBV24-1 with TRBJ2-1; D is uncertain. The CDR3 contains 15 residues. Germline V gives CDR1 KGHDR, CDR2 SFDVKD. CDR3 in amino acids: CATSDAAGPIDERFF. CDR3 coding DNA: TGTGCCACCAGTGACGCAGCCGGGCCGATAGATGAGCGGTTCTTC.

This clonotype was seen a few times. The chain links TRBV20-1 to TRBJ2-7, with D tentatively TRBD1 or TRBD2 (5 bases each). The ends were cut back, 5 bases at V and 0 bases at J, with 17 bases in the middle. Germline V gene lookup returns CDR1 DFQATT and CDR2 SNEGSKA (reference sequence). The CDR3 totals 15 residues. The CDR3 DNA reads TGCAGTGCTGGGGGTGGTGGGGCGAGCTCCTACGAGCAGTACTTC. Protein: CSAGGGGASSYEQYF.

This clonotype was recorded many times. The chain carries TRBV10-3 and TRBJ1-2; TRBD1 might be the D (5 bases). Germline CDR1 and CDR2: ENHRY and SYGVKD. Trimming cost V 3 bases and J 3 bases, with 11 bases left between them. The CDR3 totals 14 residues. This CDR3 is CAISEGRADYGYTF. CDR3 sequence (DNA): TGTGCCATCAGTGAAGGCAGGGCGGACTATGGCTACACCTTC.

This rearrangement joins TRBV5-1 to TRBJ2-1, with 8 bases identical to TRBD1. Per germline, CDR1 SGHRS and CDR2 YFSETQ. J gave up 8 bases and V 3 bases, and 10 bases lay outside the gene matches. This CDR3 contains 15 residues. The CDR3 spells CASSSTTTGVHEQFF. In DNA, the CDR3 is TGCGCCAGCAGCTCAACGACGACAGGGGTCCATGAGCAGTTCTTC.

This chain joins TRBV9 and TRBJ2-1; 8 nucleotides match TRBD2. V lost 4 bases to trimming and J lost 4 bases; unmatched junction nucleotides: 10. In germline, CDR1 is SGDLS, CDR2 YYNGEE. The CDR3 runs to 16 residues. Here the CDR3 reads CASSFSGAGGYNEQFF. CDR3 coding DNA: TGTGCCAGCAGCTTTAGTGGGGCGGGAGGTTACAATGAGCAGTTCTTC.

This clonotype was seen repeatedly, ten times or more. The chain has TRBV28 and TRBJ1-5, with TRBD1 matching 7 bases. The germline V gene has CDR1 MDHEN and CDR2 SYDVKM. Germline trimming cut 6 bases from V and 2 bases from J; bases unmatched to any gene: 4. The CDR3 is made up of 14 amino acids. As DNA, the CDR3 is TGTGCCAGCAGCTGGACAGGCGGCAATCAGCCCCAGCATTTT. It yields the protein CASSWTGGNQPQHF.

The chain combines TRBV20-1 with TRBJ2-7; D is possibly TRBD1 (6 bases). The V end lost 0 bases, the J end lost 2 bases, and 8 bases lay between the germline ends. Germline values: CDR1 DFQATT, CDR2 SNEGSKA (reference sequence). The CDR3 is 13 amino acids. CDR3 sequence: CSAREGAPYEQYF. The CDR3 bases are TGCAGTGCTAGAGAGGGGGCCCCCTACGAGCAGTACTTC.

V is TRBV27 and J is TRBJ2-5; D is possibly TRBD1 (6 bases). The V gene's germline CDR1 is MNHEY and CDR2 SMNVEV (reference sequence). Trimming took 6 bases from V and 5 from J, leaving 16 bases between them. The CDR3 runs to 14 residues. The CDR3: CASRRQVGRETQYF. As DNA, the CDR3 is TGTGCCAGCAGACGACAGGTTGGCCGTGAGACCCAGTACTTC.

J is TRBJ1-1 and V is TRBV20-1; D is possibly TRBD1 (5 bases). The V gene lost 2 bases and the J gene lost 0 bases, with 10 bases spanning the gap. Germline lookup yields CDR1 DFQATT and CDR2 SNEGSKA (reference sequence). There are 14 residues in the CDR3. The CDR3 reads CSARRQGMNTEAFF. The CDR3 bases are TGCAGTGCTAGACGGCAGGGCATGAACACTGAAGCTTTCTTT.

The chain links TRBV11-2 to TRBJ2-7; unclear D gene. Germline assignment: CDR1 SGHAT and CDR2 FQNNGV. The CDR3 loop spans 16 amino acids. Trimming cost V 5 bases and J 0 bases, with 17 bases left between them. The CDR3 DNA reads as TGTGCCAGCAGCACCTTGGACCAGTTCGACTCCTACGAGCAGTACTTC. Residues: CASSTLDQFDSYEQYF. The complete variable domain, with remaining parts taken from reference TRBV11-2 and TRBJ2-7, reads EAGVAQSPRYKIIEKRQSVAFWCNPISGHATLYWYQQILGQGPKLLIQFQNNGVVDDSQLPKDRFSAERLKGVDSTLKIQPAKLEDSAVYLCASSTLDQFDSYEQYFGPGTRLTVT.

The rearrangement joins TRBV2 to TRBJ2-5; D gene ambiguous. From germline, CDR1 is SNHLY and CDR2 FYNNEI. This CDR3 has 16 residues. V dropped 1 base and J dropped 0 bases, with 12 bases sitting between them. The CDR3 DNA reads TGTGCCAGCAGTGAAGGGTCCTGGCGTTACCAAGAGACCCAGTACTTC. Translating gives CASSEGSWRYQETQYF. The full variable domain, in which reference TRBV2 and TRBJ2-5 provide the parts outside the CDR3, is EPEVTQTPSHQVTQMGQEVILRCVPISNHLYFYWYRQILGQKVEFLVSFYNNEISEKSEIFDDQFSVERPDGSNFTLKIRSTKLEDSAMYFCASSEGSWRYQETQYFGPGTRLLVL.